A selection of T cell receptor beta chains follows, all from one sample in a study of shared clonotypes between healthy human individuals. TCRdb keeps only in-frame clones here, not all; method: immunoSEQ multiplex PCR. Among 2 million to 2.5 million clones listed, roughly 90% were seen once. Sequenced: naive CD4+ T cells from PBMCs. Receptors originate from a man aged 18 to 29 in good health. Some clones in this sample may be carry-over from other donors' samples. The CDR3 runs from the conserved cysteine through the conserved F or W. Each record gives: V gene, clone size, D gene, J gene, CDR3 protein, CDR3 DNA. D genes are given only for firm matches. Part of the rows lack a size; the others show once, few, many or a class for expanded clones.

TRBV6-5,.,.,TRBJ2-2,CASRPGLSNTGELFF,TGTGCCAGCAGGCCGGGATTAAGCAATACCGGGGAGCTGTTTTTT
TRBV5-1,.,.,TRBJ1-6,CASSIVGSPLHF,TGCGCCAGCAGCATTGTCGGATCACCCCTCCACTTT
TRBV5-6,.,.,TRBJ1-2,CASSLVQVSNYGYTF,TGTGCCAGCAGCTTGGTGCAGGTTTCTAACTATGGCTACACCTTC
TRBV5-1,.,TRBD2,TRBJ2-7,CASSSHSGRAGYEQYF,TGCGCCAGCAGCTCCCATAGCGGGAGGGCCGGCTACGAGCAGTACTTC
TRBV7-2,.,TRBD2,TRBJ2-3,CASSFQAGGGRNTQYF,TGTGCCAGCAGCTTCCAAGCGGGCGGGGGTCGTAATACGCAGTATTTT
TRBV6-1,.,.,TRBJ1-5,CASSPQHNQPQHF,TGTGCCAGCAGCCCACAGCACAATCAGCCCCAGCATTTT
TRBV5-1,.,.,TRBJ2-1,CASSLGNRWREQFF,TGCGCCAGCAGCTTGGGCAATCGTTGGAGAGAGCAGTTCTTC
TRBV4-2,.,.,TRBJ2-1,CASSQYPGTLNNEQFF,TGTGCCAGCAGCCAATACCCCGGGACGCTAAACAATGAGCAGTTCTTC
TRBV7-2,few,.,TRBJ1-2,CASSNRGKVGRGYTF,TGTGCCAGCTCCAACCGGGGGAAAGTGGGCCGCGGCTACACCTTC
TRBV6-1,.,.,TRBJ1-1,CASSSGHTMNTEAFF,TGTGCCAGCAGCAGTGGACACACCATGAACACTGAAGCTTTCTTT
TRBV9,few,.,TRBJ1-3,CASSVVPNGNTIYF,TGTGCCAGCAGCGTAGTCCCCAACGGCAACACCATATATTTT